This passage covers 12 T cell receptor beta chains from one sample sequenced in a study of shared clonotypes between healthy human individuals. The method was immunoSEQ multiplex PCR; TCRdb's version includes in-frame clones alone and lacks a portion of them. The repertoire holds more than 600,000 clones, with 92% as singletons. CD45RO-negative, CCR7-selected cells formed the naive CD8 fraction, which excluded terminally differentiated effector memory CD45RA+ cells. The sample taken for sequencing was naive CD8+ T cells sorted from blood. The source is a man under 40 in good health.

This sequence joins TRBV11-2 and TRBJ2-1; 13 positions match TRBD2. Per germline, CDR1 SGHAT and CDR2 FQNNGV. This CDR3 is built from 15 residues. The V gene end was trimmed by 5 bases and the J gene end by 4 bases; junction bases not matched to a gene: 2. The CDR3 spells CASSGGLAGYNEQFF. CDR3 nucleotides: TGTGCCAGCAGCGGGGGACTAGCGGGGTACAATGAGCAGTTCTTC.

This chain uses TRBV27 with TRBJ2-5; no clear D. The CDR3 totals 13 residues. Trimming stripped 3 bases from V and 4 bases from J, with 9 bases between. Germline CDR1 reads MNHEY; CDR2 reads SMNVEV (reference sequence). The CDR3 DNA reads TGTGCCAGCAGTTTTTCCAGGATAGAGACCCAGTACTTC. Translating it yields CASSFSRIETQYF.

The chain carries TRBV9 and TRBJ1-2, with D perhaps matching TRBD1 (5 bases). CDR1 and CDR2 (germline): SGDLS, YYNGEE. The CDR3 spans 14 residues. The V and J ends lost 3 bases and 4 bases respectively, with 13 bases between them. The CDR3 DNA follows: TGTGCCAGCAGCGAGAAGGGGAGCGGCTATGGCTACACCTTC. Protein: CASSEKGSGYGYTF.

J is TRBJ1-1 and V is TRBV29-1, with D tentatively TRBD1 (6 bases). Deletions cut 0 bases from V and 5 bases from J, with 13 bases between. Germline V gene sequence: CDR1 SQVTM, CDR2 ANQGSEA. The CDR3 has 14 amino acids. CDR3 nucleotides: TGCAGCGTTGAAGATTCGGGGGCTGGGACTGAAGCTTTCTTT. As protein: CSVEDSGAGTEAFF.

The gene calls are TRBV6-1 and TRBJ2-7; D is undetermined. V lost 7 bases, J lost 0 bases, and 10 bases lay in between. The CDR3 is 13 amino acids. Germline-derived CDR1 and CDR2 are MNHNS and SASEGT. The CDR3 sequence: CASKSRSSYEQYF. The DNA of the CDR3 is TGTGCCAGCAAGAGCCGGAGCTCCTACGAGCAGTACTTC.

This clone was found once. V gene TRBV28 combines with J gene TRBJ2-2, with D uncertain. The germline V and J ends were trimmed by 2 bases and 1 base, with 5 bases remaining between them. Per the germline V gene, CDR1 is MDHEN and CDR2 is SYDVKM. There are 14 residues in the CDR3. The CDR3 is CASSLRQNTGELFF. CDR3 sequence (DNA): TGTGCCAGCAGTTTAAGGCAGAACACCGGGGAGCTGTTTTTT.

The J gene is TRBJ2-7, the V gene TRBV9; the D gene is possibly TRBD1 (6 bases). The V gene's germline CDR1 is SGDLS and CDR2 YYNGEE. The CDR3 runs 15 residues. The V and J ends lost 0 bases and 1 base respectively, with 11 bases between them. The DNA of the CDR3 is TGTGCCAGCAGCGTAGGGGGACACATATCCTACGAGCAGTACTTC. Protein sequence: CASSVGGHISYEQYF.

The count of this clone is one. This chain connects TRBV27 to TRBJ2-1, with 10 bases identical to TRBD2. This CDR3 comprises 16 residues. Germline-derived CDR1 and CDR2 are MNHEY and SMNVEV (reference sequence). With V trimmed by 7 bases and J by 9 bases, 15 bases remained unmatched. The CDR3 nucleotides are TGTGCCAGCACCCGGTGGGGGGCTAGCGGGAGCCCTGAGCAGTTCTTC. It translates to CASTRWGASGSPEQFF.

This chain connects TRBV6-5 to TRBJ2-7; 9 positions match TRBD1. The CDR3 runs 13 residues. CDR1 MNHEY and CDR2 SVGAGI come from the germline V gene. J lost 7 bases, V lost 4 bases, and 5 bases had no gene match. The DNA of the CDR3 is TGTGCCAGCAGTTCACAGGGGGCGGGGGAGCAGTACTTC. This codes for CASSSQGAGEQYF.

DNA of the CDR3: TGTGCCAGCAGCGCGGGACTAGACCATGAGCAGTTCTTC. Amino acids: CASSAGLDHEQFF. V is TRBV9 and J is TRBJ2-1, with 8 bases identical to TRBD2. CDR1 is SGDLS, CDR2 YYNGEE, per germline. J lost 8 bases, V lost 3 bases, and 4 bases had no gene match. This CDR3 spans 13 amino acids. Full variable domain (missing parts from reference TRBV9 and TRBJ2-1): DSGVTQTPKHLITATGQRVTLRCSPRSGDLSVYWYQQSLDQGLQFLIQYYNGEERAKGNILERFSAQQFPDLHSELNLSSLELGDSALYFCASSAGLDHEQFFGPGTRLTVL.

This clone was observed a single time. The chain uses TRBV13 and TRBJ2-7; D is perhaps TRBD1 (5 bases). Germline CDR1 reads PRHDT; CDR2 reads FYEKMQ (reference sequence). There are 13 residues in the CDR3. V lost 3 bases, J lost 6 bases, and 12 bases lay in between. The CDR3 is CASSFGWGPEQYF. In DNA, the CDR3 is TGTGCCAGCAGCTTCGGGTGGGGCCCCGAGCAGTACTTC. Looking up the rest from reference TRBV13 and TRBJ2-7 gives the full variable domain: AAGVIQSPRHLIKEKRETATLKCYPIPRHDTVYWYQQGPGQDPQFLISFYEKMQSDKGSIPDRFSAQQFSDYHSELNMSSLELGDSALYFCASSFGWGPEQYFGPGTRLTVT.

This chain joins TRBV13 and TRBJ2-1; the match to TRBD1 covers 7 bases. CDR1 and CDR2 (germline): PRHDT, FYEKMQ (reference sequence). The V gene end was trimmed by 2 bases and the J gene end by 5 bases; junction bases not matched to a gene: 6. CDR3 size: 15 residues. In DNA form, the CDR3 reads TGTGCCAGCAGCTTATTAGGTCAGGGGGACAATGAGCAGTTCTTC. Translation: CASSLLGQGDNEQFF.